This T cell receptor beta chain was recovered during a study of T cells in Graves' hyperthyroidism and ophthalmopathy (dated by TCRdb to the late 2010s). Background for the entire study: Peripheral blood was collected at initial diagnosis, before any treatment. Following sampling, methimazole starting at 30 mg daily was given to hyperthyroidism patients, and high-dose intravenous methylprednisolone was given to ophthalmopathy patients. In addition, the study compared T-cell repertoires in thyroid tissue and in blood from several Graves' hyperthyroidism patients. TCR Vbeta CDR3 sequencing of 120 to 150 peripheral blood samples (under 45 ophthalmopathy, around 80 hyperthyroidism and roughly 17 progressor patients) is reported in the paper. To identify TCR V-J signatures that set the groups apart, the researchers used a discovery cohort of more than 95 patients, made up of about 44 with Graves' ophthalmopathy and some 56 with stable Graves' hyperthyroidism. An independent validation cohort of under 20 hyperthyroidism patients and 15 or so patients who later progressed to ophthalmopathy tested prospective prediction of ophthalmopathy. The 95 to 100 discovery patients were divided at random into training and test sets in a 7:3 ratio. Results and caveats for the whole study, not just this receptor: Most expanded thyroid clonotypes (frequency above 0.001) were also found in blood, which suggests that blood repertoires may mirror thyroid immune responses. No statistical method was used to set the sample size in advance, and investigators knew the group allocation. In validation, progression to ophthalmopathy was predicted by the model with 70.59% sensitivity and nearly 75% specificity, a median of about 6 months before onset. A model built on a 13 V-J signature distinguished ophthalmopathy from stable hyperthyroidism, reaching about 89% sensitivity and around 81% specificity in cross-validation and 80%/75% in testing.

In the ophthalmopathy patients, disease was moderately to severely active, with a Clinical Activity Score of 3 or more, a NOSPECS grade of 4 or more, and a duration of less than 3 months. Patients with uncontrolled infections, other autoimmune diseases, pregnancy or lactation were excluded. Diagnoses relied on clinical symptoms, serum thyroxine and TRAb, thyroid ultrasound and orbital computed tomography. PBMCs were separated from roughly 9.6 ml of fresh peripheral blood using Ficoll-Paque density gradient centrifugation. Total RNA was extracted using Trizol reagent, and RNA quality was assessed on an Agilent 2100 Bioanalyzer. The CDR3 contains 13 residues, cysteine and phenylalanine counted. Only CDR3 DNA remains: 39 bases, in frame from the first base. Unmatched junction bases come to 10, with V trimmed by 9 bases and J by 7 bases. Taken from the germline V gene, the CDR1 and CDR2 loops are KGHDR and SFDVKD.

On this clonotype: Its antigen remains undetermined. Base qualities are missing; no much larger clone stands one base away.

The TCR beta CDR3 regions were amplified from RNA transcripts. The first round of RT-PCR for the TCR CDR3 was performed with the HTBI primer set and the Qiagen OneStep RT-PCR kit. A second multiplex PCR round built the libraries, followed by size selection and purification. Libraries were sequenced paired-end with 100 bp reads on an Illumina HiSeq2000. Regarding the original processing steps: SOAPnuke was used to process the raw data, throwing out any read that contained adapters or uncalled bases, had a mean Phred below 15, or lacked an exact constant-primer or identifier match. COPE v1.2.5 was used to merge high-quality paired reads, and clonotypes were defined as unique nucleotide sequences. MiTCR v1.1 was used to align the clonotypes against IMGT TRBV, TRBD and TRBJ reference segments. The analysis included only V-J combinations with a frequency above 0.0001, which together covered more than 98% of the repertoires. A TCS score was defined as the ratio of F50 (clonal expansion) to E x V (chaos), with BLOSUM62-based TCRdist applied between CDR3 peptides within each V-J. Welch's t-statistics and random forest reduced roughly 500 V-J features to 10 to 15, which were used in a naive Bayes classifier (R e1071). The public sequencing data were trimmed at Q25 with fastp and processed into clonotypes with MiXCR by TCRdb, which kept only in-frame beta chains. When rows share a CDR3 protein, they turn into one entry using the most common DNA and genes. The V and J calls and clone size are TCRdb's, not the authors'. Here the sample has more than 350,000 distinct CDR3 sequences; around 15% occur a single time. The ten largest make up approximately 19% of the sample.

The clonotype was recovered from a woman aged 55-70 years with Graves' ophthalmopathy. Recombination joined TRBV24-1 with TRBJ2-5, and 7 junction bases match TRBD2. The specimen was blood. The base sequence is TGTGCCACCTCGCGGGGGAGTAGGGGGACCCAGTACTTC. This sequence encodes CATSRGSRGTQYF.